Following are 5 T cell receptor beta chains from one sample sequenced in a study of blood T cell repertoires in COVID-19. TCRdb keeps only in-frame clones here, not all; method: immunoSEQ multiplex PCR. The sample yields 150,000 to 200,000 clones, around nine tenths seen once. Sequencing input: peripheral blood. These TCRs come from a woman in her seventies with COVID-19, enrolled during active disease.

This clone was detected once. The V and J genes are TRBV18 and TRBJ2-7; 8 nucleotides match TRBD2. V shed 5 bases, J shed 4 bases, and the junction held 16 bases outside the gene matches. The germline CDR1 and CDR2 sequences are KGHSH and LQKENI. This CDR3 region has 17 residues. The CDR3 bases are TGTGCCAGCTCAGATGAAAACGGAGCGGGAGTTCGGTACGAGCAGTACTTC. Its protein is CASSDENGAGVRYEQYF.

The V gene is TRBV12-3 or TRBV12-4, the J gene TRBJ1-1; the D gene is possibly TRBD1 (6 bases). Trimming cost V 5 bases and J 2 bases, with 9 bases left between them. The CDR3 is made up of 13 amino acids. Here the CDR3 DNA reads TGTGCCAGCAGTCGGACAGAAAACACTGAAGCTTTCTTT. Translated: CASSRTENTEAFF.

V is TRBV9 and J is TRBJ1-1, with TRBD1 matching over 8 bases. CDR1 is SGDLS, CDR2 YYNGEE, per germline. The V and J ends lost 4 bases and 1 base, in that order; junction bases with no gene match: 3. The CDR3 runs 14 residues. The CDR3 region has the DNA TGTGCCAGCAGCTTTGGACAGGGGAACACTGAAGCTTTCTTT. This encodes CASSFGQGNTEAFF.

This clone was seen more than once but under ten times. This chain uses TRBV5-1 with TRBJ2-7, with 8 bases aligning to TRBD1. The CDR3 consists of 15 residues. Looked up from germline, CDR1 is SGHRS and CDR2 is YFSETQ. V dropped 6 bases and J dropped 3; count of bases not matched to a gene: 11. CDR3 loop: CASTPSIGTGYEQYF. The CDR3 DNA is TGCGCCAGCACCCCGTCTATAGGGACAGGCTACGAGCAGTACTTC. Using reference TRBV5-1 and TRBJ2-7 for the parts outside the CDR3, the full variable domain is KAGVTQTPRYLIKTRGQQVTLSCSPISGHRSVSWYQQTPGQGLQFLFEYFSETQRNKGNFPGRFSGRQFSNSRSEMNVSTLELGDSALYLCASTPSIGTGYEQYFGPGTRLTVT.

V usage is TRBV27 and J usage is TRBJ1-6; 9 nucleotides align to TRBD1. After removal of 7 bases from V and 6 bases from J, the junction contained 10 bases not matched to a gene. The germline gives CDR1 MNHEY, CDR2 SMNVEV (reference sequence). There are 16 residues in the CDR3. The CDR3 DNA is TGTGCCAGCACCCCACAGGGGGCTGGAGGTAATTCACCCCTCCACTTT. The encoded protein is CASTPQGAGGNSPLHF.